The 18 T cell receptor beta chains listed next were all sequenced from one sample in a study of CD8+ T cells in alopecia areata. Extracted from the samples, RNA was reverse transcribed into cDNA to serve as the sequencing template. Repertoires were generated with immunoSEQ multiplex PCR, while TCRdb's copy carries only in-frame clones and drops some. The sample includes a few hundred thousand clones, 35% to 45% of them seen just once. Treatment of the sample: oral pan-JAK inhibitor, 5-10 mg twice daily. Sample: CD4+ T cells sorted from blood, taken at approximately week 30, from a patient treated with tofacitinib. These receptors came from a human donor with alopecia areata.

This rearrangement joins TRBV2 to TRBJ2-5, with D hard to call. Germline values: CDR1 SNHLY, CDR2 FYNNEI. This CDR3 has 13 residues. V lost 0 bases and J 6 bases, leaving 8 bases between the germline ends. The CDR3 sequence: CASSEAGLKTQYF. DNA for the CDR3: TGTGCCAGCAGTGAAGCAGGGCTGAAGACCCAGTACTTC.

This clone has just a few counts. The rearrangement links TRBV4-2 to TRBJ2-1; weak D call: TRBD1 (6 bases). The germline V gene encodes CDR1 LGHNA and CDR2 YNFKEQ. Deletions cut 3 bases from V and 5 bases from J, with 14 bases between. This CDR3 has 15 amino acids. As DNA, the CDR3 is TGTGCCAGCAGCCACGGGCAGGGGCCGAACAATGAGCAGTTCTTC. This gives the protein CASSHGQGPNNEQFF.

This clone was seen only a few times. This chain links TRBV7-9 with TRBJ2-2, with 7 nucleotides matching TRBD1. The CDR3 loop spans 15 amino acids. Germline values: CDR1 SEHNR, CDR2 FQNEAQ (reference sequence). The J segment lost 1 base and the V segment lost 1 base, leaving 0 bases of the junction unmatched. CDR3 loop: CASSLGTGNTGELFF. The CDR3 DNA reads as TGTGCCAGCAGCTTAGGGACAGGGAACACCGGGGAGCTGTTTTTT.

This chain uses TRBV9 with TRBJ2-1; D unresolved. The CDR3 loop spans 15 amino acids. Between the trimmed V and J ends, which lost 0 bases and 10 bases, there was a span of 17 bases. Germline V lookup: CDR1 SGDLS, CDR2 YYNGEE. In nucleotides, the CDR3 is TGTGCCAGCAGCGTAGTGGTATTTGGTAATGAAGAGCAGTTCTTC. Encoded protein: CASSVVVFGNEEQFF.

The J gene is TRBJ1-1, the V gene TRBV7-2; TRBD1 matches at 7 bases. Germline CDR1 and CDR2: SGHTA and FQGNSA. The V gene end was trimmed by 1 base and the J gene end by 0 bases; junction bases not matched to a gene: 2. This CDR3 is built from 15 residues. For the CDR3, the DNA is TGTGCCAGCAGCTTAGTGGGGACAGTGAACACTGAAGCTTTCTTT. Amino acid sequence: CASSLVGTVNTEAFF.

V is TRBV7-9 and J is TRBJ1-2, with D unclear. The length of the CDR3 is 12 residues. Germline V gene data show CDR1 as SEHNR and CDR2 as FQNEAQ (reference sequence). V was cut by 1 base and J by 4 bases, with 4 bases left in between. For the CDR3, the DNA is TGTGCCAGCAGCTTAGGCGTCTATGGCTACACCTTC. Its protein product is CASSLGVYGYTF.

V is TRBV29-1 and J is TRBJ2-6; D gene unclear. CDR3 size: 13 residues. Germline CDR1 and CDR2: SQVTM and ANQGSEA. Trimming stripped 6 bases from V and 2 bases from J, with 8 bases between. The CDR3 DNA follows: TGCAGCGTGGCAGCTACTGGGGCCAACGTCCTGACTTTC. The encoded protein is CSVAATGANVLTF.

On this clone itself: This could be a read error, since a much larger clone is one nucleotide away. This chain uses TRBV6-5 with TRBJ1-3, with D perhaps matching TRBD1 (6 bases). CDR1 and CDR2 from the germline V gene are MNHEY and SVGAGI. The CDR3 sequence is 14 residues long. Trimming took off 7 bases at V and 4 bases at J, with 14 bases between the two ends. CDR3 nucleotides: TGTGCCAGCAAGGGGGACGGGGCCGGAAACACCATATATTTT. It specifies CASKGDGAGNTIYF.

This sequence joins TRBV9 and TRBJ2-3; D gene unclear. The germline V gene has CDR1 SGDLS and CDR2 YYNGEE. The length of the CDR3 is 13 residues. The V end lost 1 base, the J end lost 0 bases, and 3 bases lay between the germline ends. This CDR3 is CASSVISTDTQYF. CDR3 DNA sequence: TGTGCCAGCAGCGTAATAAGCACAGATACGCAGTATTTT. Full variable domain (rest looked up from reference TRBV9 and TRBJ2-3): DSGVTQTPKHLITATGQRVTLRCSPRSGDLSVYWYQQSLDQGLQFLIQYYNGEERAKGNILERFSAQQFPDLHSELNLSSLELGDSALYFCASSVISTDTQYFGPGTRLTVL.

The chain is built from TRBV6-5 and TRBJ1-2; 8 bases agree with TRBD1. Germline loops: CDR1 MNHEY, CDR2 SVGAGI. Unmatched junction bases numbered 7, after V lost 0 bases and J lost 7 bases. The CDR3 spans 15 residues. CDR3 sequence reads: CASSYSLPGGGGYTF. CDR3 nucleotide sequence: TGTGCCAGCAGTTACTCTCTACCAGGGGGCGGTGGCTACACCTTC.

The chain is built from TRBV28 and TRBJ2-5; perhaps TRBD2 as D (6 bases). The germline V and J ends were trimmed by 5 bases and 3 bases, with 13 bases remaining between them. Germline V gene data show CDR1 as MDHEN and CDR2 as SYDVKM. The CDR3 extends over 14 amino acids. The CDR3 loop is CASSIGTPKETQYF. The CDR3 nucleotides read TGTGCCAGCAGTATCGGGACTCCAAAAGAGACCCAGTACTTC.

V usage is TRBV19 and J usage is TRBJ1-5; 8 bases are shared with TRBD1. The germline V gene has CDR1 LNHDA and CDR2 SQIVND (reference sequence). The V gene end was trimmed by 5 bases and the J gene end by 5 bases; junction bases not matched to a gene: 2. This CDR3 comprises 13 residues. CDR3 DNA: TGTGCCAGTAGTGCAGGGGGCTATCAGCCCCAGCATTTT. Encoded protein: CASSAGGYQPQHF.

The genes are TRBV28 and TRBJ2-7, with 7 bases fitting TRBD1. Germline trimming cut 3 bases from V and 1 base from J; bases unmatched to any gene: 0. The CDR3 length is 13 residues. CDR1 is MDHEN, CDR2 SYDVKM, per germline. In nucleotides, the CDR3 is TGTGCCAGCAGTTTGACAGGGTCCTACGAGCAGTACTTC. Its translation: CASSLTGSYEQYF.

This chain joins TRBV5-1 and TRBJ2-4; D perhaps matches TRBD1 (6 bases). V was pared by 4 bases and J by 8 bases, with 16 bases between. CDR1 and CDR2 from the germline V gene are SGHRS and YFSETQ. CDR3 length: 14 amino acids. In nucleotides, the CDR3 is TGCGCCAGCAGCGTGACAGGCCAAAGGGACATTCAGTACTTC. This translates into CASSVTGQRDIQYF.

This clone was counted a few times. The rearrangement joins TRBV27 to TRBJ2-7; D may correspond to TRBD1 or TRBD2 (6 bases each). Germline V gene sequence: CDR1 MNHEY, CDR2 SMNVEV (reference sequence). The length of the CDR3 is 12 residues. V was pared by 10 bases and J by 5 bases, with 15 bases between. The CDR3 bases are TGTGCCACCCGAAGGGGGGCCGACGAGCAGTACTTC. It codes for CATRRGADEQYF.

The chain joins TRBV6-5 to TRBJ2-2; D gene uncertain. Germline-derived CDR1 and CDR2 are MNHEY and SVGAGI. Trimming removed 2 bases from V and 1 base from J, with 5 bases in between. The CDR3 contains 14 residues. The CDR3 nucleotides read TGTGCCAGCAGTTACGCCCGGAACACCGGGGAGCTGTTTTTT. Its translation: CASSYARNTGELFF.

As regards this clone: This sample includes further DNA sequences coding for the same CDR3. The chain joins TRBV5-1 to TRBJ2-4, with D possibly being TRBD1 or TRBD2 (5 bases each). V was pared by 0 bases and J by 2 bases, with 6 bases between. CDR3 length: 14 residues. From germline, CDR1 is SGHRS and CDR2 YFSETQ. The CDR3 protein is CASSLEGPKNIQYF. The DNA for the CDR3 is TGCGCCAGCAGCTTGGAGGGACCCAAAAACATTCAGTACTTC.

This clone was counted a few times. CDR3 sequence: CASSESRAANTGELFF. Here the CDR3 DNA reads TGCGCCAGCAGTGAGTCCAGAGCGGCGAACACCGGGGAGCTGTTTTTT. The gene calls are TRBV10-1 and TRBJ2-2; tentatively, D is TRBD2 (5 bases). The CDR3 spans 16 residues. Germline CDR1 WNHNN, CDR2 SYGVQD (reference sequence). V lost 0 bases to trimming and J lost 0 bases, with 8 bases between them.